This T cell receptor beta chain was sequenced in a study of neurological immune-mediated disorders. This clonotype was seen repeatedly, ten times or more. Its target is not known. The cDNA was produced through 5'RACE with 10-nucleotide random UMIs. TCRdb recomputed calls from the 5' RACE reads with MiXCR, one row per CDR3 protein. The table lists under 80,000 distinct CDR3 sequences, more than 4% of them singletons. Trimming stripped 4 bases from V and 10 bases from J, with 15 bases between. Germline-derived CDR1 and CDR2 are SGDLS and YYNGEE. This CDR3 is 14 amino acids long. General study findings and limits: One related-CDR3 cluster, which may be a signature, held the repertoires of 18 of 34 multiple sclerosis patients after phylogenetic grouping. Private repertoires in all groups were suggested, as expanded clones shared no CDR3 amino acid sequences across subjects.

The material sequenced was PBMCs. The TCR was taken from a woman in her forties or fifties with multiple sclerosis. The chain is built from TRBV9 and TRBJ1-6, with D possibly matching TRBD1 (5 bases). The CDR3 loop reads CASSTSPGGSPLHF. The CDR3 nucleotides are TGTGCCAGCAGCACCAGCCCGGGGGGGTCACCCCTCCACTTT.